These 6 T cell receptor beta chains came from one sample sequenced in a study of regulatory T cells in long-lasting Graves disease. Time point: persistent/refractory GD, antithyroid drugs over 5 years with positive TRAb. The TCR library was made from RNA that had been extracted from PBMCs in TRIzol. The TCR beta library used iRepertoire HTBI primers with Arm-PCR amplification of CDR3. TCRdb fed the multiplex PCR reads into MiXCR, producing one record per CDR3 protein. In the table there are fewer than 550,000 distinct CDR3 sequences, 20% to 25% of which are singletons. The starting material was peripheral blood mononuclear cells (PBMCs), obtained when the disease was refractory, from a patient treated with antithyroid drugs. These receptors were collected from a female donor with Graves disease.

This clonotype was recorded at least ten times. The chain employs TRBV28 and TRBJ2-4, with TRBD1 identical over 10 bases. CDR3 size: 16 residues. Germline lookup yields CDR1 MDHEN and CDR2 SYDVKM. The junction had 8 bases not matched to a gene; V was cut back by 4 bases and J by 5 bases. The CDR3 here is CASSSYTGTGENIQYF. The DNA of the CDR3 is TGTGCCAGCAGTTCGTACACCGGGACAGGGGAAAACATTCAGTACTTC.

This clonotype was seen a handful of times. The gene calls are TRBV6-2 or TRBV6-3 and TRBJ1-1; D unresolved. Germline CDR1 reads MNHEY; CDR2 reads SVGEGT. V was pared by 0 bases and J by 5 bases, with 10 bases between. CDR3 length equals 14 residues. CDR3 residues: CASSYSGRRTEAFF. The CDR3 nucleotides read TGTGCCAGCAGTTACTCAGGACGGAGAACTGAAGCTTTCTTT.

Many counts were recorded for this clonotype. The chain recombines TRBV19 with TRBJ1-2; tentatively, D is TRBD1 (6 bases). The CDR3 totals 15 residues. Germline CDR1 and CDR2: LNHDA and SQIVND (reference sequence). V lost 4 bases and J lost 3, with 15 bases in between. CDR3 region: CASSKRQDFDYGYTF. As DNA, the CDR3 is TGTGCCAGTAGTAAACGACAGGACTTTGACTATGGCTACACCTTC.

This clonotype has only a few counts. This sequence joins TRBV11-2 and TRBJ2-7; D may be TRBD2 (7 bases). The V gene lost 8 bases and the J gene lost 2 bases, with 13 bases spanning the gap. Germline V gene data show CDR1 as SGHAT and CDR2 as FQNNGV. The CDR3 sequence is 13 residues long. CDR3 region: CASERDTTYEQYF. The CDR3 DNA is TGTGCCAGCGAGCGGGACACAACCTACGAGCAGTACTTC.

This clonotype was recorded many times. The chain is built from TRBV20-1 and TRBJ2-7, with D unclear. The CDR3 spans 12 residues. CDR1 is DFQATT, CDR2 SNEGSKA, per germline (reference sequence). Trimming stripped 3 bases from V and 2 bases from J, with 8 bases between. This CDR3 reads CSASLNTYEQYF. The CDR3 DNA follows: TGCAGTGCTAGCCTTAATACCTACGAGCAGTACTTC.

This rearrangement joins TRBV7-8 to TRBJ2-6; TRBD1 agrees at 7 bases. V trimming: 1 base; J trimming: 5 bases; junction bases outside the gene matches: 8. Germline V gene lookup returns CDR1 SGHVS and CDR2 FQNEAQ. CDR3 length equals 17 residues. The CDR3, as DNA: TGTGCCAGCAGCTTAGATTGGGGACAGCAGAGGGCCAACGTCCTGACTTTC. Residues: CASSLDWGQQRANVLTF.